The rows below give T cell receptor beta chains drawn from one sample of a study of T cell responses to AZD1222 COVID-19 vaccine. The repertoire was sequenced with immunoSEQ multiplex PCR; TCRdb's copy has only in-frame clones and lacks some. The table includes 120,000 or so clones, around 80% detected once. The source material was peripheral blood, sampled 28 days after the second AZD1222 dose. Receptor source: an adult who received the AZD1222 COVID-19 vaccine. Each CDR3 is given with its conserved first and last residue. The order of the fields is J gene, CDR3 length, clone size, V gene, D gene, CDR3 protein, CDR3 DNA. D genes are given only for firm matches. Clone size is given for some rows only: seen once, a few or many times, or a class if the clone is expanded.

j_call: TRBJ2-7; cdr3_length: 13; clone_size: .; v_call: TRBV15; d_call: TRBD1; cdr3_aa: CATSSGQGDEQYF; cdr3_nt: TGTGCCACCAGCAGCGGACAGGGGGACGAGCAGTACTTC
j_call: TRBJ1-6; cdr3_length: 11; clone_size: .; v_call: TRBV6-5; d_call: .; cdr3_aa: CASKGDSPLHF; cdr3_nt: TGTGCCAGCAAGGGGGATTCACCCCTCCACTTT
j_call: TRBJ2-3; cdr3_length: 15; clone_size: few; v_call: TRBV2; d_call: TRBD2; cdr3_aa: CASSEFGGAGDTQYF; cdr3_nt: TGTGCCAGCAGTGAATTCGGGGGGGCCGGAGATACGCAGTATTTT
j_call: TRBJ2-1; cdr3_length: 14; clone_size: .; v_call: TRBV28; d_call: .; cdr3_aa: CASSSRSSPMKQFF; cdr3_nt: TGTGCCAGCAGTTCCCGGAGTTCCCCAATGAAGCAGTTCTTC
j_call: TRBJ2-3; cdr3_length: 16; clone_size: .; v_call: TRBV6-4; d_call: TRBD2; cdr3_aa: CASSDSNGGGTDTQYF; cdr3_nt: TGTGCCAGCAGTGACTCGAACGGGGGGGGTACAGATACGCAGTATTTT
j_call: TRBJ2-7; cdr3_length: 14; clone_size: .; v_call: TRBV19; d_call: TRBD1; cdr3_aa: CASRRDRGAYEQYF; cdr3_nt: TGTGCCAGTAGGCGGGACAGGGGGGCCTACGAGCAGTACTTC
j_call: TRBJ2-3; cdr3_length: 14; clone_size: .; v_call: TRBV7-9; d_call: .; cdr3_aa: CASSLSRRTDTQYF; cdr3_nt: TGTGCCAGCAGCCTCTCCAGGCGCACAGATACGCAGTATTTT
j_call: TRBJ1-3; cdr3_length: 12; clone_size: few; v_call: TRBV30; d_call: .; cdr3_aa: CAWKGIGNTIYF; cdr3_nt: TGTGCCTGGAAGGGTATTGGAAACACCATATATTTT
j_call: TRBJ2-2; cdr3_length: 14; clone_size: .; v_call: TRBV9; d_call: .; cdr3_aa: CASSPQMGAGELFF; cdr3_nt: TGTGCCAGCAGCCCCCAGATGGGAGCCGGGGAGCTGTTTTTT
j_call: TRBJ1-2; cdr3_length: 14; clone_size: .; v_call: TRBV5-1; d_call: .; cdr3_aa: CASSLAGYGDGYTF; cdr3_nt: TGCGCCAGCAGCTTGGCAGGGTACGGGGATGGCTACACCTTC
j_call: TRBJ1-1; cdr3_length: 13; clone_size: .; v_call: TRBV6-6; d_call: .; cdr3_aa: CASSYGGGYEAFF; cdr3_nt: TGTGCCAGCAGTTACGGGGGCGGGTATGAAGCTTTCTTT
j_call: TRBJ1-2; cdr3_length: 15; clone_size: .; v_call: TRBV9; d_call: .; cdr3_aa: CASSPLWEQDYGYTF; cdr3_nt: TGTGCCAGCAGCCCCCTTTGGGAACAGGACTATGGCTACACCTTC
j_call: TRBJ2-2; cdr3_length: 15; clone_size: .; v_call: TRBV10-2; d_call: TRBD1; cdr3_aa: CASSFQGQGTGELFF; cdr3_nt: TGCGCCAGCAGCTTTCAAGGACAGGGCACCGGGGAGCTGTTTTTT
j_call: TRBJ1-1; cdr3_length: 13; clone_size: .; v_call: TRBV2; d_call: TRBD1; cdr3_aa: CASSRQGYTEAFF; cdr3_nt: TGTGCCAGCAGCCGACAGGGCTACACTGAAGCTTTCTTT
j_call: TRBJ1-2; cdr3_length: 17; clone_size: few; v_call: TRBV3-1/TRBV3-2; d_call: .; cdr3_aa: CASSPPQGAGYNYGYTF; cdr3_nt: TGTGCCAGCAGCCCCCCGCAAGGGGCGGGCTACAACTATGGCTACACCTTC
j_call: TRBJ1-5; cdr3_length: 15; clone_size: .; v_call: TRBV2; d_call: .; cdr3_aa: CASSESRGSRQPQHF; cdr3_nt: TGTGCCAGCAGTGAAAGTAGGGGATCACGCCAGCCCCAGCATTTT
j_call: TRBJ1-1; cdr3_length: 13; clone_size: .; v_call: TRBV5-5; d_call: .; cdr3_aa: CASSLRRRTEAFF; cdr3_nt: TGTGCCAGCAGCTTGAGAAGGCGCACTGAAGCTTTCTTT
j_call: TRBJ1-2; cdr3_length: 14; clone_size: few; v_call: TRBV24-1; d_call: TRBD1; cdr3_aa: CATSPGDRADGYTF; cdr3_nt: TGTGCCACCAGTCCTGGGGACAGGGCCGATGGCTACACCTTC
j_call: TRBJ2-2; cdr3_length: 17; clone_size: .; v_call: TRBV3-1/TRBV3-2; d_call: TRBD2; cdr3_aa: CASSQAGGEGGTGELFF; cdr3_nt: TGTGCCAGCAGCCAAGCGGGGGGAGAGGGCGGGACCGGGGAGCTGTTTTTT
j_call: TRBJ1-5; cdr3_length: 15; clone_size: few; v_call: TRBV6-6; d_call: .; cdr3_aa: CASRMKGSDNQPQHF; cdr3_nt: TGTGCCAGCCGAATGAAAGGATCCGATAATCAGCCCCAGCATTTT
j_call: TRBJ1-2; cdr3_length: 14; clone_size: few; v_call: TRBV27; d_call: .; cdr3_aa: CASAVTNPNYGYTF; cdr3_nt: TGTGCCAGTGCTGTGACAAACCCAAACTATGGCTACACCTTC
j_call: TRBJ1-3; cdr3_length: 17; clone_size: .; v_call: TRBV5-4; d_call: TRBD1; cdr3_aa: CASSLAPGQVFGNTIYF; cdr3_nt: TGTGCCAGCAGCTTGGCACCGGGACAGGTGTTTGGAAACACCATATATTTT
j_call: TRBJ2-1; cdr3_length: 15; clone_size: .; v_call: TRBV5-1; d_call: TRBD1; cdr3_aa: CASSLGGTGVNEQFF; cdr3_nt: TGCGCCAGCAGCTTGGGCGGGACAGGGGTCAATGAGCAGTTCTTC
j_call: TRBJ1-2; cdr3_length: 13; clone_size: .; v_call: TRBV2; d_call: .; cdr3_aa: CASTRTEHYGYTF; cdr3_nt: TGTGCCAGCACCCGGACGGAACACTATGGCTACACCTTC
j_call: TRBJ2-3; cdr3_length: 18; clone_size: .; v_call: TRBV19; d_call: .; cdr3_aa: CASSIDTPSQGNTDTQYF; cdr3_nt: TGTGCCAGTAGTATAGATACCCCATCCCAGGGGAACACAGATACGCAGTATTTT
j_call: TRBJ1-3; cdr3_length: 14; clone_size: .; v_call: TRBV28; d_call: .; cdr3_aa: CASRGTDGRNTIYF; cdr3_nt: TGTGCCAGCAGGGGGACCGACGGCAGGAACACCATATATTTT
j_call: TRBJ1-2; cdr3_length: 14; clone_size: .; v_call: TRBV7-2; d_call: TRBD1; cdr3_aa: CASSLGRGLEGYTF; cdr3_nt: TGTGCCAGCAGCTTAGGCAGGGGGCTAGAGGGCTACACCTTC
j_call: TRBJ1-5; cdr3_length: 16; clone_size: .; v_call: TRBV2; d_call: TRBD1; cdr3_aa: CASSSLGQVGNQPQHF; cdr3_nt: TGTGCCAGCAGTTCACTGGGACAGGTGGGCAATCAGCCCCAGCATTTT
j_call: TRBJ1-6; cdr3_length: 14; clone_size: few; v_call: TRBV7-9; d_call: .; cdr3_aa: CASSASGTGSPLHF; cdr3_nt: TGTGCCAGCAGCGCATCCGGGACTGGTTCACCCCTCCACTTT
j_call: TRBJ1-5; cdr3_length: 19; clone_size: .; v_call: TRBV19; d_call: .; cdr3_aa: CASIGGGSRGSLRNQPQHF; cdr3_nt: TGTGCCAGTATTGGCGGGGGAAGTCGAGGGAGTCTGCGCAATCAGCCCCAGCATTTT
j_call: TRBJ2-5; cdr3_length: 16; clone_size: few; v_call: TRBV7-6; d_call: TRBD1; cdr3_aa: CASSPTGQGIAETQYF; cdr3_nt: TGTGCCAGCAGCCCTACCGGACAGGGGATAGCGGAGACCCAGTACTTC
j_call: TRBJ1-2; cdr3_length: 14; clone_size: once; v_call: TRBV5-1; d_call: TRBD1; cdr3_aa: CASSLGGQYVGYTF; cdr3_nt: TGCGCCAGCAGCTTGGGGGGACAGTACGTTGGCTACACCTTC
j_call: TRBJ1-2; cdr3_length: 16; clone_size: .; v_call: TRBV11-2; d_call: TRBD1; cdr3_aa: CASSLDPTGGHYGYTF; cdr3_nt: TGTGCCAGCAGCTTAGATCCCACAGGGGGCCACTATGGCTACACCTTC
j_call: TRBJ1-5; cdr3_length: 15; clone_size: few; v_call: TRBV5-8; d_call: .; cdr3_aa: CASSGGVVGNQPQHF; cdr3_nt: TGTGCCAGCAGCGGTGGGGTGGTTGGCAATCAGCCCCAGCATTTT